These T cell receptor beta chains were read from a single sample in a study of blood T cells in healthy people across ages. TCRdb used MiXCR to reprocess the 5' RACE reads, holding one entry per CDR3 protein. The top ten clones hold 3% to 4% of a sample with 500,000 to 650,000 distinct CDR3 sequences, 25% to 35% of them seen once. The sample was also reused in another study, on T cells of mothers and their children.

The sample was blood. These receptors originate from a boy under 10 years old in good health. Both conserved end residues are part of each CDR3. A D gene is named only where the DNA matches it firmly. Rows give clone size only sometimes, using once, few, many, or a class for an expanded clone.

d_call	clone_size	v_call	j_call	cdr3_aa	cdr3_nt
NA	many	TRBV6-5	TRBJ2-5	CASSYSLGETQYF	TGTGCCAGCAGTTACAGCCTGGGGGAGACCCAGTACTTC
NA	NA	TRBV19	TRBJ2-7	CASRKSYEQYF	TGTGCCAGTAGGAAGAGCTACGAGCAGTACTTC
TRBD1	few	TRBV3-1	TRBJ1-1	CASRRQGSNTEAFF	TGTGCCAGCAGGCGACAGGGTTCGAACACTGAAGCTTTCTTT
NA	NA	TRBV6-1	TRBJ1-1	CASRLEGGTEAFF	TGTGCCAGCAGGTTAGAGGGAGGGACTGAAGCTTTCTTT
NA	few	TRBV13	TRBJ2-2	CASSVKNTGELFF	TGTGCCAGCAGCGTAAAGAACACCGGGGAGCTGTTTTTT
NA	NA	TRBV20-1	TRBJ1-2	CSARPGTDYGYTF	TGCAGTGCTAGGCCGGGTACGGACTATGGCTACACCTTC
TRBD2	NA	TRBV5-6	TRBJ2-7	CASSKLAGGSFSYEQYF	TGTGCCAGCAGCAAACTAGCGGGAGGCTCCTTCTCCTACGAGCAGTACTTC
NA	NA	TRBV7-9	TRBJ1-2	CASEAFFNYGYTF	TGTGCCAGCGAGGCATTTTTTAACTATGGCTACACCTTC
TRBD1	NA	TRBV3-1	TRBJ1-6	CASKEGQGASPLHF	TGTGCCAGCAAGGAGGGGCAGGGGGCTTCACCCCTCCACTTT
NA	NA	TRBV4-1	TRBJ2-5	CASSPKGVAETQYF	TGCGCCAGCAGCCCTAAGGGGGTAGCAGAGACCCAGTACTTC
TRBD1	few	TRBV10-3	TRBJ1-4	CAISEGTENEKLFF	TGTGCCATCAGTGAAGGGACAGAGAATGAAAAACTGTTTTTT
NA	NA	TRBV7-9	TRBJ2-3	CASSLEEGPISVDTQYF	TGTGCCAGCAGCTTAGAAGAGGGGCCTATTTCGGTAGATACGCAGTATTTT
NA	few	TRBV20-1	TRBJ1-2	CSARDPGRNPLGYGYTF	TGCAGTGCTAGGGACCCGGGACGAAATCCTTTGGGCTATGGCTACACCTTC
NA	once	TRBV27	TRBJ2-5	CASSQQRSGETQYF	TGTGCCAGCAGTCAACAACGGAGTGGGGAGACCCAGTACTTC
NA	NA	TRBV29-1	TRBJ2-2	CSVSGGNTGELFF	TGCAGCGTTTCCGGGGGGAACACCGGGGAGCTGTTTTTT
TRBD1	NA	TRBV5-1	TRBJ1-2	CASSYHPGQIGYGYTF	TGCGCCAGCAGTTACCATCCGGGACAGATAGGCTATGGCTACACCTTC
TRBD2	NA	TRBV5-5	TRBJ2-3	CASSLAWTSGTDTQYF	TGTGCCAGCAGCTTGGCCTGGACTAGCGGCACAGATACGCAGTATTTT
NA	few	TRBV3-1	TRBJ1-6	CASSQGGRASPLHF	TGTGCCAGCAGCCAAGGGGGCAGGGCTTCACCCCTCCACTTT
NA	NA	TRBV3-1	TRBJ1-2	CASSQVVLGYTF	TGTGCCAGCAGCCAAGTGGTTCTTGGCTACACCTTC
TRBD2	many	TRBV5-5	TRBJ2-1	CASSLRGTSGYNEQFF	TGTGCCAGCAGCTTGCGAGGGACTAGCGGATACAATGAGCAGTTCTTC
NA	few	TRBV10-3	TRBJ1-1	CAISTDPNTEAFF	TGTGCCATCAGCACAGACCCTAACACTGAAGCTTTCTTT
NA	few	TRBV21-1	TRBJ1-4	CASIGGAREEKLFF	TGTGCCAGCATCGGGGGGGCGAGAGAGGAAAAACTGTTTTTT
NA	NA	TRBV19	TRBJ2-7	CASSIGTGSYEQYF	TGTGCCAGTAGTATTGGGACGGGGAGCTACGAGCAGTACTTC
TRBD1	NA	TRBV20-1	TRBJ2-7	CSARDGQGHSYEQYF	TGCAGTGCTAGAGATGGACAGGGGCATAGCTACGAGCAGTACTTC
NA	few	TRBV24-1	TRBJ1-2	CATSDLRAQGAVNYGYTF	TGTGCCACCAGTGATTTGAGGGCCCAAGGGGCGGTAAACTATGGCTACACCTTC
NA	few	TRBV6-6	TRBJ2-2	CASRGVGLSNTGELFF	TGTGCCAGCAGGGGGGTGGGACTCTCGAACACCGGGGAGCTGTTTTTT
NA	NA	TRBV12-3/TRBV12-4	TRBJ1-2	CASSPGDCGYTF	TGTGCCAGCAGCCCGGGGGACTGTGGCTACACCTTC
TRBD2	few	TRBV10-3	TRBJ2-5	CAISEGTSGGARETQYF	TGTGCCATCAGTGAAGGGACTAGCGGGGGGGCCAGGGAGACCCAGTACTTC
NA	NA	TRBV7-2	TRBJ2-5	CASSLSAFGETQYF	TGTGCCAGCAGCTTAAGTGCGTTCGGAGAGACCCAGTACTTC
NA	few	TRBV20-1	TRBJ2-5	CSGAIKETQYF	TGCAGTGGTGCGATAAAAGAGACCCAGTACTTC
NA	NA	TRBV6-5	TRBJ1-1	CASSYSQGWKDTEAFF	TGTGCCAGCAGTTACTCCCAGGGGTGGAAGGACACTGAAGCTTTCTTT
TRBD1	few	TRBV7-9	TRBJ2-1	CASSFKYRDRDNEQFF	TGTGCCAGCAGCTTCAAGTACCGGGACAGAGACAATGAGCAGTTCTTC
TRBD1	NA	TRBV18	TRBJ2-2	CASTPGTGKAGELFF	TGTGCCAGCACTCCCGGGACAGGGAAAGCCGGGGAGCTGTTTTTT
TRBD2	few	TRBV4-3	TRBJ2-3	CASSQSSAGGGTDTQYF	TGCGCCAGCAGCCAAAGTAGCGCGGGAGGAGGCACAGATACGCAGTATTTT
NA	few	TRBV15	TRBJ2-7	CATSSPVRGQSSYEQYF	TGTGCCACCAGCAGCCCCGTCCGGGGCCAAAGCTCCTACGAGCAGTACTTC
NA	NA	TRBV2	TRBJ2-2	CASSEWGAEVGELFF	TGTGCCAGCAGTGAATGGGGGGCAGAGGTCGGGGAGCTGTTTTTT
NA	few	TRBV7-2	TRBJ2-1	CASSLVPGLLSYNEQFF	TGTGCCAGCAGCCTAGTTCCCGGACTCCTCTCCTACAATGAGCAGTTCTTC
NA	NA	TRBV5-1	TRBJ2-2	CASSLEWGNTGELFF	TGCGCCAGCAGCTTGGAGTGGGGGAACACCGGGGAGCTGTTTTTT
NA	NA	TRBV20-1	TRBJ2-5	CSAAPGVGETQYF	TGCAGTGCTGCCCCAGGGGTCGGCGAGACCCAGTACTTC
NA	few	TRBV6-2/TRBV6-3	TRBJ1-1	CASRRGGEAFF	TGTGCCAGCAGGAGGGGAGGTGAAGCTTTCTTT
TRBD2	NA	TRBV7-9	TRBJ2-5	CASSPTGLAPGAQYF	TGTGCCAGCAGCCCGACGGGACTAGCCCCTGGGGCCCAGTACTTC
NA	NA	TRBV30	TRBJ1-2	CAWTLTAYGYTF	TGTGCCTGGACCCTGACAGCATATGGCTACACCTTC
NA	NA	TRBV9	TRBJ2-3	CASSVERRFSTDTQYF	TGTGCCAGCAGCGTAGAGCGTCGATTCAGCACAGATACGCAGTATTTT
TRBD1	NA	TRBV5-4	TRBJ2-2	CASRNTQGAQVTGELFF	TGTGCCAGCAGGAATACACAGGGGGCGCAGGTGACCGGGGAGCTGTTTTTT
NA	many	TRBV7-9	TRBJ2-4	CASSAGQNIQYF	TGTGCCAGCAGCGCGGGACAAAACATTCAGTACTTC
TRBD1	NA	TRBV19	TRBJ2-2	CASSSRTGGPTGELFF	TGTGCCAGTAGTTCCCGGACAGGGGGGCCCACCGGGGAGCTGTTTTTT
NA	NA	TRBV3-1	TRBJ2-7	CASSPYSGRINYEQYF	TGTGCCAGCAGCCCGTATAGTGGGAGGATTAACTACGAGCAGTACTTC
NA	few	TRBV29-1	TRBJ1-1	CSVTGWVDTEAFF	TGCAGCGTCACAGGGTGGGTTGACACTGAAGCTTTCTTT
TRBD2	NA	TRBV29-1	TRBJ2-1	CSVNPGLAGMGEHFF	TGCAGCGTCAATCCGGGACTAGCGGGAATGGGTGAGCACTTCTTC
TRBD1	few	TRBV29-1	TRBJ2-7	CSVTGTGGGEQYF	TGCAGCGTTACCGGGACAGGGGGCGGCGAGCAGTACTTC
NA	NA	TRBV12-3/TRBV12-4	TRBJ2-1	CASLSSLAYNEQFF	TGTGCCAGCTTATCTTCGTTGGCCTACAATGAGCAGTTCTTC
NA	few	TRBV9	TRBJ2-5	CASSVEGGRETQYF	TGTGCCAGCAGCGTAGAAGGAGGGAGGGAGACCCAGTACTTC
NA	NA	TRBV25-1	TRBJ2-7	CAGSENRDRAYEQYF	TGTGCCGGCAGTGAGAACCGGGACCGTGCCTACGAGCAGTACTTC
TRBD1	few	TRBV7-2	TRBJ2-5	CASSPTRDRGYQETQYF	TGTGCCAGCAGCCCTACCCGGGACAGGGGGTATCAAGAGACCCAGTACTTC
TRBD1	NA	TRBV7-2	TRBJ1-4	CGSSSGTGVPTTNEKLFF	TGTGGCAGCAGCTCGGGGACAGGGGTTCCGACAACCAATGAAAAACTGTTTTTT
TRBD2	NA	TRBV29-1	TRBJ2-5	CSALGLAGQETQYF	TGCAGCGCATTGGGACTAGCGGGGCAAGAGACCCAGTACTTC
NA	NA	TRBV7-2	TRBJ1-4	CASSLDTATNEKLFF	TGTGCCAGCAGCTTAGACACAGCAACTAATGAAAAACTGTTTTTT